The rows below give T cell receptor beta chains drawn from one sample of a study of metastatic and nonmetastatic thyroid tumors. TCRdb re-called the PCR reads through MiXCR. The sample lists over 45,000 clones, about 25% occurring once. Sequenced material: blood. The receptors originated from a male donor with papillary thyroid cancer or a benign thyroid nodule (not recorded which). Some clones in this sample may be carry-over from other donors' samples. CDR3s include the opening cysteine and the closing phenylalanine or tryptophan. Fields, in order: J gene, V gene, clone size, D gene, CDR3 protein, CDR3 DNA. A D gene is named only where the DNA matches it firmly. Some rows have no size entry. The others give once, few or many, or a class for an expanded clone.

>TRBJ2-2|TRBV12-3/TRBV12-4|NA|NA
CASRPRVCTGELFF
TGTGCCAGCAGACCAAGGGTATGTACCGGGGAGCTGTTTTTT
>TRBJ1-2|TRBV20-1|NA|NA
CSALDMVYGYTF
TGCAGTGCTCTGGACATGGTGTATGGCTACACCTTC
>TRBJ2-7|TRBV27|medium-sized|TRBD1
CASRRQGGSSYEQYF
TGTGCCAGCAGACGACAGGGGGGGAGCTCCTACGAGCAGTACTTC
>TRBJ2-6|TRBV12-3/TRBV12-4|many|NA
CASTPGVEGGGGANVLTF
TGTGCCAGCACTCCGGGGGTGGAGGGGGGCGGTGGGGCCAACGTCCTGACTTTC
>TRBJ2-7|TRBV11-2|NA|NA
CASSSGVRNSQGRNEQYF
TGTGCCAGCAGCTCAGGGGTGCGTAACTCGCAGGGGAGGAACGAGCAGTACTTC
>TRBJ2-7|TRBV12-3/TRBV12-4|medium-sized|NA
CASRHSRHRERYERQYF
TGTGCCAGCAGGCACTCTCGCCACAGGGAGCGCTACGAGCGGCAGTACTTC
>TRBJ2-7|TRBV20-1|NA|TRBD1
CSARPTDREYEQYF
TGCAGTGCTAGACCGACAGACAGGGAATACGAGCAGTACTTC
>TRBJ2-1|TRBV5-1|NA|NA
CASSFQGRGNEQFF
TGCGCCAGCAGCTTCCAGGGCCGCGGCAATGAGCAGTTCTTC
>TRBJ1-1|TRBV6-1|few|TRBD1
CASSFNHRGRGAFF
TGTGCCAGCAGTTTTAATCACAGGGGGCGTGGAGCTTTCTTT
>TRBJ1-2|TRBV24-1|many|NA
CATSVRGTPLFLDYGYTF
TGTGCCACCAGTGTGAGAGGGACACCTTTGTTTCTTGACTATGGCTACACCTTC
>TRBJ1-4|TRBV20-1|many|NA
CSARNFLNEKLFF
TGCAGTGCTAGGAATTTTCTAAATGAAAAACTGTTTTTT
>TRBJ2-1|TRBV7-3|NA|NA
CASSPIGSIDEQFF
TGTGCCAGCAGCCCCATCGGGTCTATCGATGAGCAGTTCTTC
>TRBJ2-4|TRBV28|few|NA
CASSLSARGNIQYF
TGTGCCAGCAGTTTATCCGCAAGAGGGAACATTCAGTACTTC
>TRBJ1-1|TRBV6-1|many|TRBD1
CASSRGQALNTEAFF
TGTGCCAGCAGCAGGGGACAGGCGTTGAACACTGAAGCTTTCTTT
>TRBJ1-6|TRBV7-2|NA|NA
CASSPTGNKNSPLHF
TGTGCCAGCAGCCCCACTGGTAACAAAAATTCACCCCTCCACTTT
>TRBJ1-1|TRBV7-2|many|TRBD1
CASSLAWTGEDTEAFF
TGTGCCAGCAGCTTAGCCTGGACAGGGGAGGACACTGAAGCTTTCTTT
>TRBJ2-7|TRBV2|few|TRBD2
CASSLAGGSPYEQYF
TGTGCCAGCAGTCTGGCGGGAGGTTCACCCTACGAGCAGTACTTC
>TRBJ2-5|TRBV5-1|NA|TRBD2
CASSLGGTTFQETQYF
TGCGCCAGCAGCTTGGGCGGGACTACCTTCCAAGAGACCCAGTACTTC
>TRBJ1-1|TRBV30|few|NA
CAWSSPTEAFF
TGTGCCTGGAGTTCACCCACTGAAGCTTTCTTT
>TRBJ2-1|TRBV6-2/TRBV6-3|many|TRBD2
CASSFGLAGSSYNEQFF
TGTGCCAGCAGTTTCGGACTAGCGGGTAGCTCCTACAATGAGCAGTTCTTC
>TRBJ2-5|TRBV9|NA|TRBD2
CASSARLAGGQETQYF
TGTGCCAGCAGCGCCCGACTAGCGGGGGGCCAAGAGACCCAGTACTTC
>TRBJ2-7|TRBV20-1|once|NA
CSASPLGRVLGEQYF
TGCAGTGCTAGCCCCCTCGGTCGGGTGCTAGGGGAGCAGTACTTC
>TRBJ1-1|TRBV12-3/TRBV12-4|medium-sized|TRBD1
CASSPRDSMNTEAFF
TGTGCCAGCAGTCCACGGGACAGCATGAACACTGAAGCTTTCTTT
>TRBJ1-6|TRBV6-2/TRBV6-3|few|NA
CASSYRDNSPLHF
TGTGCCAGCAGTTACAGGGATAATTCACCCCTCCACTTT
>TRBJ2-1|TRBV5-1|many|NA
CASSFLGDSYNEQFF
TGCGCCAGCAGCTTCCTCGGAGACTCCTACAATGAGCAGTTCTTC
>TRBJ2-7|TRBV18|NA|NA
CASTWRPLYEQYF
TGTGCCAGCACCTGGAGACCGTTATACGAGCAGTACTTC
>TRBJ1-5|TRBV30|medium-sized|NA
CAWSPRDKTNQPQHF
TGTGCCTGGAGTCCAAGGGACAAGACCAATCAGCCCCAGCATTTT
>TRBJ1-3|TRBV30|NA|NA
CAWKQNSGNTIYF
TGTGCCTGGAAGCAGAACTCTGGAAACACCATATATTTT
>TRBJ1-4|TRBV16|NA|NA
CASSQRGGGNEKLFF
TGTGCCAGCAGCCAGAGGGGAGGAGGTAATGAAAAACTGTTTTTT
>TRBJ2-2|TRBV3-1|many|TRBD1
CASSRRASGTANTGELFF
TGTGCCAGCAGCCGCAGAGCGTCCGGGACAGCGAACACCGGGGAGCTGTTTTTT
>TRBJ2-7|TRBV6-5|NA|NA
CASSYADSEQYF
TGTGCCAGCAGTTATGCGGACAGCGAGCAGTACTTC
>TRBJ1-4|TRBV7-6|many|NA
CASSLGQVNEKLFF
TGTGCCAGCAGCTTAGGGCAAGTTAATGAAAAACTGTTTTTT
>TRBJ1-1|TRBV20-1|many|NA
CSATPVVEAFF
TGCAGTGCTACACCAGTAGTTGAAGCTTTCTTT
>TRBJ2-7|TRBV11-2|NA|NA
CASSSTGPRDEQYF
TGTGCCAGCAGCTCAACAGGGCCCAGGGACGAGCAGTACTTC
>TRBJ2-1|TRBV3-1|many|NA
CASSRPDGYNNEQFF
TGTGCCAGCAGCCGACCGGACGGGTATAACAATGAGCAGTTCTTC
>TRBJ1-5|TRBV6-6|many|TRBD1
CASSYAGTGTQPQHF
TGTGCCAGCAGTTACGCTGGGACAGGGACTCAGCCCCAGCATTTT
>TRBJ2-7|TRBV7-2|many|NA
CASSLGQGRRDEQYF
TGTGCCAGCAGCTTAGGTCAGGGGAGGAGGGACGAGCAGTACTTC
>TRBJ2-1|TRBV20-1|NA|NA
CSSEGPRGDEQFF
TGCAGTTCTGAGGGACCCCGCGGGGATGAGCAGTTCTTC
>TRBJ2-1|TRBV18|many|NA
CASSPTQGNYNEQFF
TGTGCCAGCTCACCCACACAGGGAAACTACAATGAGCAGTTCTTC
>TRBJ1-1|TRBV5-1|many|TRBD1
CASNTGTGGGMVNTEAFF
TGCGCCAGCAACACAGGGACAGGGGGCGGTATGGTGAACACTGAAGCTTTCTTT
>TRBJ2-1|TRBV28|many|NA
CASSVGHNEQFF
TGTGCCAGCAGCGTTGGGCACAATGAGCAGTTCTTC
>TRBJ1-5|TRBV6-5|many|NA
CASSYSGGENQPQHF
TGTGCCAGCAGTTACTCTGGGGGGGAAAATCAGCCCCAGCATTTT
>TRBJ2-7|TRBV30|few|NA
CAWTHSYEQYF
TGTGCCTGGACTCATTCCTACGAGCAGTACTTC
>TRBJ2-7|TRBV20-1|many|TRBD1
CSAWITGASSSYEQYF
TGCAGTGCTTGGATTACAGGGGCTTCTAGCTCCTACGAGCAGTACTTC